The rows below give T cell receptor beta chains drawn from one sample of a study of CD8 T cells in ankylosing spondylitis. TCRdb fed the 5' RACE reads into MiXCR, producing one record per CDR3 protein. The sample consists of 110,000 to 150,000 distinct CDR3 sequences, roughly 8.3% of them appearing once. Sequenced material: synovial fluid, either unsorted or a sorted T cell fraction (not recorded which). These TCRs come from a male donor with ankylosing spondylitis. The CDR3 runs from the conserved cysteine through the conserved F or W. A D gene is named only where the DNA matches it firmly. Clone size is given for some rows only: seen once, a few or many times, or a class if the clone is expanded.

j_call | v_call | clone_size | d_call | cdr3_aa | cdr3_nt
TRBJ2-2 | TRBV10-1 | . | . | CASRPQAGELFF | TGCGCCAGCAGGCCTCAGGCCGGGGAGCTGTTTTTT
TRBJ2-3 | TRBV6-1 | . | TRBD1 | CASRDSGTARPDTQYF | TGTGCCAGCAGGGATTCCGGGACAGCAAGACCAGATACGCAGTATTTT
TRBJ1-6 | TRBV4-3 | . | . | CASSHNSGRANSPLHF | TGCGCCAGCAGCCATAATTCGGGACGGGCAAATTCACCCCTCCACTTT
TRBJ1-2 | TRBV6-1 | once | . | CASSELAGYNYGYTF | TGTGCCAGCAGTGAATTAGCGGGTTACAACTATGGCTACACCTTC
TRBJ2-1 | TRBV5-1 | many | TRBD2 | CASRGLAVEGNEQFF | TGCGCCAGCAGGGGACTAGCGGTCGAGGGGAATGAGCAGTTCTTC
TRBJ1-5 | TRBV20-1 | . | TRBD1 | CSARVLRQGSNQPQHF | TGCAGTGCTAGAGTTCTTAGACAGGGCAGCAATCAGCCCCAGCATTTT
TRBJ1-1 | TRBV20-1 | few | . | CSAPRPGGGNTEAFF | TGCAGTGCACCCCGCCCGGGGGGGGGTAACACTGAAGCTTTCTTT
TRBJ2-2 | TRBV10-3 | many | TRBD1 | CAIRGEDRATGELFF | TGTGCCATCAGGGGAGAGGACAGGGCCACCGGGGAGCTGTTTTTT
TRBJ1-2 | TRBV7-3 | . | TRBD1 | CASSLDRENGYTF | TGTGCCAGCAGCTTAGACAGGGAGAATGGCTACACCTTC
TRBJ2-7 | TRBV6-5 | many | TRBD2 | CASKLLAGDLNEQYF | TGTGCCAGCAAGCTACTAGCGGGAGACCTTAACGAGCAGTACTTC
TRBJ1-2 | TRBV2 | . | TRBD1 | CASGTGAYNYGYTF | TGTGCCAGCGGGACAGGGGCGTATAACTATGGCTACACCTTC
TRBJ1-1 | TRBV6-2/TRBV6-3 | . | . | CASSQIPGMGTEAFF | TGTGCCAGCAGTCAGATTCCCGGGATGGGGACTGAAGCTTTCTTT
TRBJ2-2 | TRBV7-9 | . | . | CASTHTGELFF | TGTGCCAGCACCCACACCGGGGAGCTGTTTTTT
TRBJ2-5 | TRBV5-1 | . | . | CASSFGTAETQYF | TGCGCCAGCAGCTTTGGGACCGCGGAGACCCAGTACTTC
TRBJ2-4 | TRBV18 | many | . | CASSQFLDGADIQYF | TGTGCCAGCTCACAATTCCTCGACGGTGCAGACATTCAGTACTTC
TRBJ2-7 | TRBV27 | few | . | CASSELGTHTYEQYF | TGTGCCAGCAGCGAACTCGGGACCCATACCTACGAGCAGTACTTC
TRBJ1-2 | TRBV2 | many | . | CASSDRTAFGYGYTF | TGTGCCAGCAGTGACCGGACCGCCTTCGGCTATGGCTACACCTTC
TRBJ1-1 | TRBV27 | many | . | CASSRNGGTEAFF | TGTGCCAGCAGCCGAAACGGGGGGACTGAAGCTTTCTTT
TRBJ1-2 | TRBV4-3 | . | . | CASSQERAAHYGYTF | TGCGCCAGCAGCCAAGAAAGGGCAGCTCACTATGGCTACACCTTC
TRBJ1-2 | TRBV20-1 | many | TRBD1 | CSAKRQGANYGYTF | TGCAGTGCAAAGAGACAGGGAGCTAACTATGGCTACACCTTC
TRBJ2-7 | TRBV4-1 | few | TRBD2 | CASSQDLYSTGLAGGTLYEQYF | TGCGCCAGCAGCCAAGACCTCTACTCCACGGGACTAGCGGGAGGAACCCTCTACGAGCAGTACTTC
TRBJ1-5 | TRBV4-3 | . | . | CASSQDLGRLNQPQHF | TGCGCCAGCAGCCAAGATCTTGGGAGGCTCAATCAGCCCCAGCATTTT
TRBJ1-2 | TRBV19 | few | . | CASPDDPRTAYGYTF | TGTGCCAGTCCCGACGACCCCCGGACAGCCTATGGCTACACCTTC
TRBJ2-1 | TRBV5-1 | many | . | CASSYLNEQFF | TGCGCCAGCAGCTACCTTAATGAGCAGTTCTTC
TRBJ1-6 | TRBV5-1 | . | TRBD1 | CASRTGYNSPLHF | TGCGCCAGCAGGACAGGGTATAATTCACCCCTCCACTTT
TRBJ2-2 | TRBV6-1 | . | TRBD1 | CASRRTGVAGELFF | TGTGCCAGCAGGAGGACAGGGGTTGCCGGGGAGCTGTTTTTT
TRBJ1-2 | TRBV29-1 | few | TRBD1 | CSVWTGTYGYTF | TGCAGCGTCTGGACAGGGACCTATGGCTACACCTTC
TRBJ2-3 | TRBV12-3/TRBV12-4 | few | . | CASSDRGLDTQYF | TGTGCCAGCAGCGACCGGGGGCTAGATACGCAGTATTTT
TRBJ2-1 | TRBV5-6 | few | . | CASSLAGISYNEQFF | TGTGCCAGCAGCTTGGCTGGGATCTCCTACAATGAGCAGTTCTTC
TRBJ2-7 | TRBV20-1 | many | . | CSAKPTAGFSYEQYF | TGCAGTGCGAAACCGACGGCAGGATTCTCCTACGAGCAGTACTTC
TRBJ1-1 | TRBV28 | many | TRBD1 | CASSSAGTGIGEAFF | TGTGCCAGCAGTTCCGCCGGGACAGGGATTGGTGAAGCTTTCTTT
TRBJ2-3 | TRBV19 | . | TRBD1 | CASSKGQGDSDTQYF | TGTGCCAGTTCTAAAGGACAGGGGGATTCAGATACGCAGTATTTT
TRBJ2-5 | TRBV11-2 | . | . | CASSITRPKETQYF | TGTGCCAGCAGCATAACCCGACCCAAAGAGACCCAGTACTTC
TRBJ1-1 | TRBV29-1 | . | TRBD1 | CSFHPGQGNLEAFF | TGCAGCTTTCATCCGGGACAGGGAAACTTAGAAGCTTTCTTT
TRBJ2-1 | TRBV7-2 | . | TRBD2 | CASSPGLAGAGYNEQFF | TGTGCCAGCAGCCCCGGACTAGCGGGAGCTGGGTACAATGAGCAGTTCTTC
TRBJ1-2 | TRBV28 | . | . | CAIRRSALDYGYTF | TGTGCCATCAGACGTTCGGCCCTCGACTATGGCTACACCTTC
TRBJ2-3 | TRBV7-2 | many | TRBD2 | CASSFAGGPGTDTQYF | TGTGCCAGCAGCTTCGCGGGGGGGCCCGGGACAGATACGCAGTATTTT
TRBJ1-2 | TRBV4-1 | many | . | CASSQDTQGPYYGYTF | TGCGCCAGCAGCCAAGATACCCAGGGGCCCTACTATGGCTACACCTTC
TRBJ1-5 | TRBV2 | . | . | CASSVGRVDQPQHF | TGTGCCAGCAGTGTAGGCAGGGTCGATCAGCCCCAGCATTTT
TRBJ1-2 | TRBV21-1 | many | . | CASSKRSWGTNYGYTF | TGTGCCAGCAGCAAACGAAGTTGGGGCACTAACTATGGCTACACCTTC
TRBJ1-1 | TRBV20-1 | few | . | CSARDEGLRAFF | TGCAGTGCTAGAGATGAAGGTTTGCGGGCTTTCTTT
TRBJ1-2 | TRBV7-2 | . | . | CASSFVTTTGYTF | TGTGCCAGCAGCTTTGTTACGACTACGGGCTACACCTTC
TRBJ1-2 | TRBV7-6 | few | . | CASSSRLFSVHGYTF | TGTGCCAGCAGCTCCCGTTTATTCTCGGTCCATGGCTACACCTTC
TRBJ2-3 | TRBV29-1 | few | . | CSVRLASTDTQYF | TGCAGCGTTAGGTTGGCTAGCACAGATACGCAGTATTTT
TRBJ2-3 | TRBV10-3 | few | . | CAISGTTPGVWTDTQYF | TGTGCCATCAGTGGGACCACCCCAGGGGTATGGACAGATACGCAGTATTTT
TRBJ2-5 | TRBV7-2 | . | TRBD2 | CASSLGPRRGGQQTQYF | TGTGCCAGCAGCTTAGGCCCCAGGCGGGGGGGCCAGCAGACCCAGTACTTC
TRBJ1-2 | TRBV11-1 | few | . | CASSSVLTDLGYTF | TGTGCCAGCAGCTCCGTTTTGACAGACCTCGGCTACACCTTC
TRBJ2-1 | TRBV6-2/TRBV6-3 | many | TRBD1 | CASSYFKIPGQGEDEQFF | TGTGCCAGCAGTTACTTCAAAATACCGGGACAGGGTGAAGATGAGCAGTTCTTC
TRBJ2-2 | TRBV3-1 | . | TRBD1 | CASSQTGGVNTGELFF | TGTGCCAGCAGCCAGACAGGGGGCGTTAACACCGGGGAGCTGTTTTTT
TRBJ1-3 | TRBV28 | many | . | CASSPTASSGNTIYF | TGTGCCAGCAGTCCGACGGCGAGCTCTGGAAACACCATATATTTT
TRBJ2-3 | TRBV5-5 | . | TRBD1 | CASSGRTGGTDTQYF | TGTGCCAGCAGCGGAAGGACAGGGGGCACAGATACGCAGTATTTT
TRBJ2-3 | TRBV7-2 | many | . | CASSLRRTTDTQYF | TGTGCCAGCAGCCTACGCCGAACCACCGATACGCAGTATTTT